This TCR beta chain was captured in a study of Tregs in tolerant kidney transplant recipients. In regard to this clone: Its antigen is currently unknown. Additional DNA sequences in this sample encode the identical CDR3.

Germline V CDR1 and CDR2: SGHRS, YFSETQ. This CDR3 has 16 residues. J was trimmed by 1 base and V by 1 base; bases with no gene match: 7. Profiled with immunoSEQ multiplex PCR; TCRdb holds only in-frame clones, not every one. Of some 66,000 clones in the sample, roughly 92% were seen once. CD4+CD25+CD127- Tregs, CD4+CD25- non-Tregs, CD4 and CD8 cells were sorted. Study-wide results and limits: Tregs expanded with activated donor B cells seemed most donor-specific. Biological reproducibility was not directly addressed in this study. For some patients, primers changed over time, blocking nucleotide-level comparison.

The TCR sequence derives from a human donor who received a combined kidney and bone marrow transplant. This specimen consisted of CD8+ T cells from blood, obtained before the transplant. The rearrangement links TRBV5-1 to TRBJ2-7; 8 bases are shared with TRBD1. CDR3 in DNA: TGCGCCAGCAGCTTGAGTCCTGGACAGGGATCCTACGAGCAGTACTTC. The encoded protein is CASSLSPGQGSYEQYF. Supplemented by reference TRBV5-1 and TRBJ2-7, the full variable domain reads KAGVTQTPRYLIKTRGQQVTLSCSPISGHRSVSWYQQTPGQGLQFLFEYFSETQRNKGNFPGRFSGRQFSNSRSEMNVSTLELGDSALYLCASSLSPGQGSYEQYFGPGTRLTVT.